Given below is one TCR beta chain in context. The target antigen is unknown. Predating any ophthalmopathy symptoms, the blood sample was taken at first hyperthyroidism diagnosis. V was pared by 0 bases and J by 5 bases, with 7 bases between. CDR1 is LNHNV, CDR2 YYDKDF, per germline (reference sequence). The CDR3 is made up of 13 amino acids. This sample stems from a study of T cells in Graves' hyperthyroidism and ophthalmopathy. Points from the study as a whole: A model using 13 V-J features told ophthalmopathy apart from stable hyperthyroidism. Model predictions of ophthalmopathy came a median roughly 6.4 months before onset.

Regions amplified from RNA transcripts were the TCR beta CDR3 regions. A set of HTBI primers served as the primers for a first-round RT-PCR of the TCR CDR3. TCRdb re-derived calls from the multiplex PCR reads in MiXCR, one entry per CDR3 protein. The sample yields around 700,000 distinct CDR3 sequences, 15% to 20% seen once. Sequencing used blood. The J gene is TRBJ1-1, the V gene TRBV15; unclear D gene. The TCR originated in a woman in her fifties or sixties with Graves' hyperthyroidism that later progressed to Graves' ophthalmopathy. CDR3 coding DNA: TGTGCCACCAGCAGAGATAGAAGAACTGAAGCTTTCTTT. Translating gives CATSRDRRTEAFF. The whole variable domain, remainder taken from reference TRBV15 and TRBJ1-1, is DAMVIQNPRYQVTQFGKPVTLSCSQTLNHNVMYWYQQKSSQAPKLLFHYYDKDFNNEADTPDNFQSRRPNTSFCFLDIRSPGLGDTAMYLCATSRDRRTEAFFGQGTRLTVV.